This T cell receptor (beta chain) is drawn from a study of T cell responses to AZD1222 COVID-19 vaccine. Study in general: Researchers grouped second doses given at about 4 or about 12 weeks into one pool. Points from the study as a whole: Sampled repertoires all dated from after the peak T cell response. Close to half of spike-specific TCRs reportedly recognize unmutated variant regions.

Germline assignment: CDR1 SGHDT and CDR2 YYEEEE. Trimming left V 4 bases short and J 8 bases short, with 26 bases between. CDR3 length equals 17 residues. As concerns this clone: Its antigen is still unknown.

The assay was immunoSEQ multiplex PCR, and TCRdb's table has in-frame clones only and misses some. The table has 100,000 to 110,000 clones, approximately 87% seen once. This clonotype was obtained from an adult in good health. Sample: peripheral blood, taken on day 0 of AZD1222 vaccination. This rearrangement joins TRBV5-6 to TRBJ2-3; TRBD2 is a possible D gene (6 bases). DNA for the CDR3: TGTGCCAGCAGCGGAGTGCGAGGGGAGGCCTATGGGGGTACGCAGTATTTT. Translated, it gives CASSGVRGEAYGGTQYF.